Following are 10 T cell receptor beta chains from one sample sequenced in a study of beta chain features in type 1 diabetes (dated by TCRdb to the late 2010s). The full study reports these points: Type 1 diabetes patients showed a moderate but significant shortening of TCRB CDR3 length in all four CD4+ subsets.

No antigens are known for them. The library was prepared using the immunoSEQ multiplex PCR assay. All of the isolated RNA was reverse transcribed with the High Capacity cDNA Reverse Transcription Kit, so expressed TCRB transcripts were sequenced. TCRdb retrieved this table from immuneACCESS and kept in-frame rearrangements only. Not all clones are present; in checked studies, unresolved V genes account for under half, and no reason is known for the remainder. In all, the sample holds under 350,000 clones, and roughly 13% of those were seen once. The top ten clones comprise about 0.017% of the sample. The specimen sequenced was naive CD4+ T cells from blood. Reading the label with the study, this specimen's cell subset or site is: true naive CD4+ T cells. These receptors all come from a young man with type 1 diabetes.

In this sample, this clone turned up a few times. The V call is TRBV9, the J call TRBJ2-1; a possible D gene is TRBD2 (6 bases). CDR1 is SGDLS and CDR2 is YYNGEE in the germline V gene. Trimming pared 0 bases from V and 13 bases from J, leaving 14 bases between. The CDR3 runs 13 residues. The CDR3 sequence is CASSVEGGAGQFF. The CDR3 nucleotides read TGTGCCAGCAGCGTAGAAGGCGGGGCAGGACAGTTCTTC.

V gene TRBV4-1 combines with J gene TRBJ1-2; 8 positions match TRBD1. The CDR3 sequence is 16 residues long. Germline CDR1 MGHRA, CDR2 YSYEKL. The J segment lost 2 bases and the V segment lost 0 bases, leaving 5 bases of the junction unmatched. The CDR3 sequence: CASSQEGRGRNYGYTF. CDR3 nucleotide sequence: TGCGCCAGCAGCCAAGAGGGCAGGGGGCGAAACTATGGCTACACCTTC.

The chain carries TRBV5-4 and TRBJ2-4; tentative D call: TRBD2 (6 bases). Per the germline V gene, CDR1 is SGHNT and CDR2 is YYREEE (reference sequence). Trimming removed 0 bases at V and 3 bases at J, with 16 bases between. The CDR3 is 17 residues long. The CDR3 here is CASSLDAGRLVKNIQYF. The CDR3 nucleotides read TGTGCCAGCAGCTTGGATGCGGGGCGGCTAGTCAAAAACATTCAGTACTTC.

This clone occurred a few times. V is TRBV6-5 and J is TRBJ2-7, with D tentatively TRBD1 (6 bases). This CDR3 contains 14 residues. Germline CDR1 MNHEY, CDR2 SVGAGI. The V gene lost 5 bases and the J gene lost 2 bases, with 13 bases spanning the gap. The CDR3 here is CASSEGQPPYEQYF. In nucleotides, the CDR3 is TGTGCCAGCAGTGAAGGACAGCCTCCCTACGAGCAGTACTTC.

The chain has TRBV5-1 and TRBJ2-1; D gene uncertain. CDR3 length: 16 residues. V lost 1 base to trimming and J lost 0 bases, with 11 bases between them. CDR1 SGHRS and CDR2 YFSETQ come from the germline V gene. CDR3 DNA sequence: TGCGCCAGCAGCTTGAACGGTGTGAGCTCCTACAATGAGCAGTTCTTC. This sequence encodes CASSLNGVSSYNEQFF.

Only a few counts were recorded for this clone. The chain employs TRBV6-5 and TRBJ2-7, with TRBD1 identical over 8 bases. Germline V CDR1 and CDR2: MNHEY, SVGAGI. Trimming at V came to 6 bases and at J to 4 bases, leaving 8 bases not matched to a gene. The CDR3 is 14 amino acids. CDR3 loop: CASRPGTGVYEQYF. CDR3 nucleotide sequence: TGTGCCAGCAGACCCGGGACAGGCGTGTACGAGCAGTACTTC.

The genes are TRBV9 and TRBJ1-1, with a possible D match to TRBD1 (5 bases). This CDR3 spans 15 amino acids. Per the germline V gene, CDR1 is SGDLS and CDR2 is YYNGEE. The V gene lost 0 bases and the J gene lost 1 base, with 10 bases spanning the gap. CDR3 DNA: TGTGCCAGCAGCGTAGCCCCCGGGGGGAACACTGAAGCTTTCTTT. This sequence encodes CASSVAPGGNTEAFF.

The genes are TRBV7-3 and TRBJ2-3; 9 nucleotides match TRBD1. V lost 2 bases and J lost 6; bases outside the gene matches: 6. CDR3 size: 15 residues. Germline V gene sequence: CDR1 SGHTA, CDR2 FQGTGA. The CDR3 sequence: CASSLQGQGADTQYF. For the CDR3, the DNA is TGTGCCAGCAGCTTACAGGGACAGGGTGCGGATACGCAGTATTTT.

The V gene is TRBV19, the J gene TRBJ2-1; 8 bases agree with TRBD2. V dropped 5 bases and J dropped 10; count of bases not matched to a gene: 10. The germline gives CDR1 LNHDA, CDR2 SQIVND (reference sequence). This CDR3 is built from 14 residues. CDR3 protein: CASSSSSGGWEQFF. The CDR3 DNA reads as TGTGCCAGTAGTTCTTCTTCGGGAGGGTGGGAGCAGTTCTTC.

The CDR3 nucleotides read TGTGCCACGCTGGCAGGGGGAAAGGACACTGAAGCTTTCTTT. Protein sequence: CATLAGGKDTEAFF. This chain uses TRBV19 with TRBJ1-1; 7 bases match TRBD1. The J segment lost 3 bases and the V segment lost 10 bases, leaving 11 bases of the junction unmatched. The CDR3 runs to 14 residues. Germline assignment: CDR1 LNHDA and CDR2 SQIVND (reference sequence).